Listed below are T cell receptor beta chains from one sample, sequenced in a study of CD8+ T cells in alopecia areata. Clones were sequenced by immunoSEQ multiplex PCR, and TCRdb holds only the in-frame ones, with some missing. The data show about 120,000 clones, with about 50% seen just once and over 9.5% held by the top ten. Sequencing was carried out using NKG2D-low CD8+ T cells sorted from blood. The receptors were gathered from a human donor with alopecia areata. Each CDR3 is given with its conserved first and last residue. The D gene is left open where the match is weak. Size is stated for part of the rows, as once, few or many counts, or as a class when the clone is expanded.

j_call	d_call	clone_size	v_call	cdr3_aa	cdr3_nt
TRBJ2-2	-	-	TRBV29-1	CSVASQGELFF	TGCAGCGTGGCTAGTCAGGGGGAGCTGTTTTTT
TRBJ2-3	-	-	TRBV4-3	CASSQDWDSTDTQYF	TGCGCCAGCAGCCAAGATTGGGATAGCACAGATACGCAGTATTTT
TRBJ2-7	TRBD2	few	TRBV5-1	CASSPYRTSGKAGSYEQYF	TGCGCCAGCAGCCCCTACAGGACTAGCGGGAAAGCCGGCTCCTACGAGCAGTACTTC
TRBJ2-7	-	-	TRBV7-9	CASSSRGDEQYF	TGTGCCAGCAGCTCCCGAGGCGACGAGCAGTACTTC
TRBJ1-1	-	-	TRBV7-6	CASSLAGPGQNTEAFF	TGTGCCAGCAGCTTAGCAGGTCCGGGACAAAACACTGAAGCTTTCTTT
TRBJ2-1	-	-	TRBV9	CASSVAGISSSYNEQFF	TGTGCCAGCAGCGTAGCGGGAATCTCTAGCTCCTACAATGAGCAGTTCTTC
TRBJ2-2	TRBD2	-	TRBV29-1	CAGMELAGGNTGELFF	TGCGCGGGTATGGAGTTAGCGGGAGGAAACACCGGGGAGCTGTTTTTT
TRBJ2-2	TRBD1	-	TRBV9	CASRDDRGNTGELFF	TGTGCCAGCAGGGACGACAGGGGGAACACCGGGGAGCTGTTTTTT
TRBJ1-2	-	-	TRBV30	CAWGIYGYTF	TGTGCCTGGGGTATTTATGGCTACACCTTC
TRBJ2-1	TRBD2	-	TRBV28	CASSTLAEEQFF	TGTGCCAGCAGTACCCTAGCGGAGGAGCAGTTCTTC
TRBJ2-2	-	-	TRBV29-1	CSVDPNTGELFF	TGCAGCGTTGACCCCAACACCGGGGAGCTGTTTTTT
TRBJ2-3	-	-	TRBV5-1	CASSSMTSGWVQDTQYF	TGCGCCAGCAGCTCGATGACATCAGGGTGGGTTCAAGATACGCAGTATTTT
TRBJ2-5	-	-	TRBV6-6	CASSYASERQETQYF	TGTGCCAGCAGTTATGCCTCGGAGCGGCAAGAGACCCAGTACTTC
TRBJ2-5	-	few	TRBV6-5	CASRPGTQETQYF	TGTGCCAGCAGGCCCGGGACGCAAGAGACCCAGTACTTC
TRBJ2-3	TRBD1	-	TRBV7-9	CASSQADRGTDTQYF	TGTGCCAGCAGCCAAGCCGACAGGGGAACAGATACGCAGTATTTT
TRBJ2-4	-	-	TRBV27	CASRPGGAKNIQYF	TGTGCCAGCAGGCCTGGGGGGGCCAAAAACATTCAGTACTTC
TRBJ2-7	-	few	TRBV29-1	CSVWDYEQYF	TGCAGCGTTTGGGACTACGAGCAGTACTTC
TRBJ1-2	-	-	TRBV27	CASSLSFGQGGFGYTF	TGTGCCAGCAGTTTATCGTTCGGGCAGGGAGGGTTTGGCTACACCTTC
TRBJ2-1	-	once	TRBV30	CAWSLISGHNEQFF	TGTGCCTGGAGCCTGATCAGCGGCCACAATGAGCAGTTCTTC
TRBJ2-2	-	-	TRBV29-1	CSGRRNTGELFF	TGCAGCGGACGACGGAACACCGGGGAGCTGTTTTTT
TRBJ2-1	-	few	TRBV7-9	CASSPTLARRDNEQFF	TGTGCCAGCAGCCCTACCCTAGCCCGGCGGGACAATGAGCAGTTCTTC
TRBJ1-1	-	few	TRBV6-4	CASSERLNTEAFF	TGTGCCAGCAGTGAGAGATTGAACACTGAAGCTTTCTTT
TRBJ1-1	-	few	TRBV29-1	CSVGWNTEAFF	TGCAGCGTTGGGTGGAACACTGAAGCTTTCTTT
TRBJ2-1	TRBD1	-	TRBV5-6	CASSFGQGANEQFF	TGTGCCAGCAGCTTTGGACAGGGGGCCAATGAGCAGTTCTTC
TRBJ1-1	-	-	TRBV29-1	CSSGRGRGTEAFF	TGCAGCTCAGGGCGGGGGCGCGGCACTGAAGCTTTCTTT
TRBJ2-7	-	-	TRBV27	CASYSDTDYEQYF	TGTGCCAGCTATTCGGACACGGACTACGAGCAGTACTTC
TRBJ2-1	TRBD2	-	TRBV29-1	CSVGGLAAGNNEQFF	TGCAGCGTTGGCGGACTAGCGGCGGGAAACAATGAGCAGTTCTTC
TRBJ1-2	TRBD1	-	TRBV5-1	CASSYRQGSGYTF	TGCGCCAGCAGCTATCGACAGGGATCTGGCTACACCTTC
TRBJ2-5	TRBD2	-	TRBV29-1	CSVVRGGETQYF	TGCAGCGTTGTGCGGGGGGGAGAGACCCAGTACTTC
TRBJ2-5	-	-	TRBV19	CASSIAGETQYF	TGTGCCAGTAGTATAGCGGGCGAGACCCAGTACTTC
TRBJ2-3	-	-	TRBV29-1	CSVVPGRATFTDTQYF	TGCAGCGTCGTTCCGGGACGGGCCACCTTCACAGATACGCAGTATTTT
TRBJ1-1	-	few	TRBV19	CASSYAEEAFF	TGTGCCAGTAGTTACGCGGAGGAAGCTTTCTTT
TRBJ2-7	-	few	TRBV29-1	CSVEYRGASSYEQYF	TGCAGCGTTGAATATCGGGGTGCTAGCTCCTACGAGCAGTACTTC
TRBJ1-2	-	-	TRBV29-1	CSVDPGYGYTF	TGCAGCGTTGATCCGGGCTATGGCTACACCTTC
TRBJ2-2	-	-	TRBV9	CASSGADTGELFF	TGTGCCAGCAGCGGCGCAGACACCGGGGAGCTGTTTTTT
TRBJ2-3	TRBD2	few	TRBV7-9	CASRGSSGRATDTQYF	TGTGCCAGCAGGGGTTCTAGCGGGAGAGCCACAGATACGCAGTATTTT
TRBJ2-4	TRBD1	-	TRBV7-9	CASSLPGQSAIQYF	TGTGCCAGCAGCCTCCCGGGACAGTCGGCCATTCAGTACTTC
TRBJ2-3	TRBD2	few	TRBV29-1	CSAIARTSTASDTQYF	TGCAGCGCCATAGCCCGGACTAGCACTGCATCAGATACGCAGTATTTT
TRBJ2-7	-	once	TRBV5-1	CASSFTRDEQYF	TGCGCCAGCAGCTTTACGCGGGACGAGCAGTACTTC
TRBJ2-1	-	-	TRBV11-2	CASSGDRNEQFF	TGTGCCAGCAGCGGCGACAGGAATGAGCAGTTCTTC
TRBJ2-4	TRBD1	once	TRBV12-5	CASGLDRTLVESKNIQYF	TGTGCTAGTGGCCTGGACAGGACTCTGGTTGAGTCCAAAAACATTCAGTACTTC
TRBJ2-7	TRBD2	-	TRBV2	CASKGGLAGYEQYF	TGTGCCAGCAAAGGGGGACTAGCGGGGTACGAGCAGTACTTC
TRBJ2-1	-	few	TRBV5-6	CASRPTSYFEQFF	TGTGCCAGCAGGCCAACCTCCTATTTTGAGCAGTTCTTC
TRBJ2-7	-	-	TRBV29-1	CSVVTGSSYEQYF	TGCAGCGTTGTAACAGGGAGCTCCTACGAGCAGTACTTC
TRBJ2-7	-	-	TRBV29-1	CSVDKPGAYEQYF	TGCAGCGTTGACAAACCAGGCGCCTACGAGCAGTACTTC
TRBJ2-2	TRBD2	-	TRBV29-1	CSVSGLASGTGELFF	TGCAGCGTCTCGGGACTAGCGTCGGGCACCGGGGAGCTGTTTTTT
TRBJ2-3	TRBD2	few	TRBV29-1	CSVGTSGFTDTQYF	TGCAGCGTTGGGACTAGCGGTTTCACAGATACGCAGTATTTT
TRBJ2-7	-	few	TRBV4-1	CASSQDTGPNEQYF	TGCGCCAGCAGCCAAGATACAGGGCCCAACGAGCAGTACTTC
TRBJ2-5	-	few	TRBV6-1	CASGVGESWYF	TGTGCCAGCGGGGTAGGGGAAAGTTGGTACTTC
TRBJ2-3	TRBD2	-	TRBV4-1	CASSQAISGTTDTQYF	TGCGCCAGCAGCCAAGCAATTAGCGGGACCACAGATACGCAGTATTTT
TRBJ1-2	-	few	TRBV13	CASSLGRDRAGGYTF	TGTGCCAGCAGCTTAGGAAGAGACAGAGCGGGAGGCTACACCTTC
TRBJ2-7	TRBD2	once	TRBV30	CALGLAGGPEQYF	TGTGCCTTGGGTTTAGCGGGGGGGCCCGAGCAGTACTTC
TRBJ2-1	TRBD1	-	TRBV15	CATSRDGTDYNEQFF	TGTGCCACCAGCAGAGATGGGACAGACTACAATGAGCAGTTCTTC
TRBJ2-3	-	few	TRBV29-1	CSVRGFFNPDTQYF	TGCAGCGTTCGGGGGTTTTTCAATCCAGATACGCAGTATTTT
TRBJ2-1	TRBD2	-	TRBV4-3	CASSHLAAGLEQFF	TGCGCCAGCAGCCACCTCGCAGCGGGACTTGAGCAGTTCTTC
TRBJ2-1	-	-	TRBV15	CATSNRRASSNEQFF	TGTGCCACCAGCAATCGGAGGGCCTCCAGCAATGAGCAGTTCTTC
TRBJ2-3	-	-	TRBV4-1	CASSQVSIGGTDTQYF	TGCGCCAGCAGCCAAGTTTCTATCGGTGGCACAGATACGCAGTATTTT
TRBJ1-4	-	few	TRBV7-9	CASSLAVNEKLFF	TGTGCCAGCAGCTTAGCCGTGAATGAAAAACTGTTTTTT
TRBJ2-5	-	-	TRBV9	CASSGSGPQETQYF	TGTGCCAGCAGCGGGAGCGGTCCCCAAGAGACCCAGTACTTC
TRBJ2-1	TRBD2	few	TRBV29-1	CSVEGRASGSFTYNEQFF	TGCAGCGTTGAAGGGAGGGCTAGCGGGAGTTTCACCTACAATGAGCAGTTCTTC